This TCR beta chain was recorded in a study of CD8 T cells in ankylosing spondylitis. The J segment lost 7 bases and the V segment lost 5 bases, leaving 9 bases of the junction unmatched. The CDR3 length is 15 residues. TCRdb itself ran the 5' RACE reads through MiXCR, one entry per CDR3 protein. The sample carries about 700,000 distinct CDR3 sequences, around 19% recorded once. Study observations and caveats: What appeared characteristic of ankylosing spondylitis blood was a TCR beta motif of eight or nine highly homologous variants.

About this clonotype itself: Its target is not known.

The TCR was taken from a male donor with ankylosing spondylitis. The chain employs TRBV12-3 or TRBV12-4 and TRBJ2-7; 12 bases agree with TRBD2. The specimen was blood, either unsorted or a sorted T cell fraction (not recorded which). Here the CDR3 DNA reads TGTGCCAGCAGTCTGCGACTAGCGGGAGATAGGGAGCAGTACTTC. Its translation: CASSLRLAGDREQYF.